This T cell receptor beta chain stems from a study of T cells expressing NK-cell markers. Looked up from germline, CDR1 is ENHRY and CDR2 is SYGVKD. CDR3 size: 16 residues. Generation of TCR beta cDNA was performed by 5'RACE template switching incorporating UMIs. TCRdb re-called the 5' RACE reads and catalogs CDR3 proteins one per entry, DNA excluded. The sample table sets out about 260,000 distinct CDR3 sequences. The clonotype originates from a man aged 18 to 35 in good health. Sequencing used blood T cells: a sorted CD56 or NKG2C T cell subset, CD4+ or CD8+ T cells, or bulk PBMC T cells (not recorded which). The chain is built from TRBV10-3 and TRBJ2-3; TCRdb returns TRBD2, unconfirmable since there is no DNA. CDR3 residues: CATGGLAGGPTDTQYF.